The TCR beta chain under discussion was sequenced for a study of blood T cell repertoires in COVID-19. Sequencing was performed with immunoSEQ multiplex PCR; in TCRdb, only in-frame clones are kept and a portion is missing. The sample carries 60,000 to 75,000 clones, more than 85% recorded once. Germline V CDR1 and CDR2: MNHEY, SMNVEV (reference sequence). The CDR3 has 15 residues. V trimming: 3 bases; J trimming: 3 bases; junction bases outside the gene matches: 6. Sequencing was carried out using peripheral blood. The V gene is TRBV27, the J gene TRBJ2-7; 9 positions match TRBD2. The receptor comes from a man aged 35-49 years with COVID-19, enrolled during active disease. The CDR3 region has the DNA TGTGCCAGCAGTTTCATGGCGGGGGGGAGCTACGAGCAGTACTTC. This codes for CASSFMAGGSYEQYF.